The T cell receptor beta chain under discussion was sequenced for a study of cytotoxic CD8 clonotypes in ibrutinib-treated CLL. Germline CDR1 and CDR2: SGDLS and YYNGEE. V was clipped by 1 base and J by 1 base, with 12 bases between them. The CDR3 spans 15 residues. Sequenced by immunoSEQ multiplex PCR; TCRdb stores in-frame clones only, minus some. The table shows some 130,000 clones, with 80% to 90% occurring only once. This specimen consisted of PBMCs, obtained after 24 months of ibrutinib treatment. The chain joins TRBV9 to TRBJ2-7; the D gene is possibly TRBD1 (6 bases). The sequence was collected from a human donor with chronic lymphocytic leukemia. The CDR3 DNA follows: TGTGCCAGCAGCGTATCGGCAGGGGAATCCTACGAGCAGTACTTC. Residues: CASSVSAGESYEQYF.